A selection of T cell receptor beta chains follows, all from one sample in a study of CD8+ T cells in alopecia areata. The protocol was immunoSEQ multiplex PCR, while the TCRdb copy is restricted to in-frame clones and leaves out a portion. Of fewer than 200,000 clones listed, 50% to 75% are singletons. The sample was CD4+ T cells sorted from blood, taken at week 0. These receptors were taken from a human donor with alopecia areata. CDR3s include the opening cysteine and the closing phenylalanine or tryptophan. A D gene is named only where the DNA matches it firmly. Some rows have no size entry. The others give once, few or many, or a class for an expanded clone.

CDR3 protein: CASRAPGRDYEQYF
clone size: NA
J gene: TRBJ2-7
V gene: TRBV5-1
D gene: NA

CDR3 protein: CASSLSLTGGDYTF
clone size: NA
J gene: TRBJ1-2
V gene: TRBV27
D gene: TRBD1

CDR3 protein: CTSSHQQGKDEQYF
clone size: NA
J gene: TRBJ2-7
V gene: TRBV1
D gene: NA

CDR3 protein: CASRKGEETQYF
clone size: NA
J gene: TRBJ2-5
V gene: TRBV2
D gene: NA

CDR3 protein: CASSVGPGEYGYTF
clone size: NA
J gene: TRBJ1-2
V gene: TRBV5-1
D gene: NA

CDR3 protein: CSVERGKGYTF
clone size: few
J gene: TRBJ1-2
V gene: TRBV29-1
D gene: NA

CDR3 protein: CAWSTRTGETQYF
clone size: NA
J gene: TRBJ2-5
V gene: TRBV30
D gene: NA

CDR3 protein: CAFQSAPGKMNTEAFF
clone size: NA
J gene: TRBJ1-1
V gene: TRBV23-1
D gene: NA

CDR3 protein: CASSLGRDPYNEQFF
clone size: few
J gene: TRBJ2-1
V gene: TRBV4-1
D gene: NA

CDR3 protein: CASSQSEATIREETQYF
clone size: NA
J gene: TRBJ2-5
V gene: TRBV23-1
D gene: NA

CDR3 protein: CASSLSTESNYGYTF
clone size: NA
J gene: TRBJ1-2
V gene: TRBV5-1
D gene: NA

CDR3 protein: CSAPIGDEQFF
clone size: NA
J gene: TRBJ2-1
V gene: TRBV20-1
D gene: NA

CDR3 protein: CASSFTRQGSSEQYF
clone size: NA
J gene: TRBJ2-7
V gene: TRBV7-9
D gene: TRBD1

CDR3 protein: CASSPLREVETQYF
clone size: NA
J gene: TRBJ2-5
V gene: TRBV18
D gene: NA

CDR3 protein: CASSSRGQGILGYGYTF
clone size: NA
J gene: TRBJ1-2
V gene: TRBV19
D gene: TRBD1

CDR3 protein: CASSLGHLNTEAFF
clone size: NA
J gene: TRBJ1-1
V gene: TRBV11-2
D gene: NA

CDR3 protein: CAWSRARDQPQHF
clone size: NA
J gene: TRBJ1-5
V gene: TRBV30
D gene: NA

CDR3 protein: CSVAGQGADEKLFF
clone size: few
J gene: TRBJ1-4
V gene: TRBV29-1
D gene: TRBD1

CDR3 protein: CASSVDRGYGYTF
clone size: few
J gene: TRBJ1-2
V gene: TRBV2
D gene: NA

CDR3 protein: CASSYSSTAQETQYF
clone size: NA
J gene: TRBJ2-5
V gene: TRBV6-5
D gene: NA

CDR3 protein: CASSEVMTDSTEAFF
clone size: NA
J gene: TRBJ1-1
V gene: TRBV6-1
D gene: NA

CDR3 protein: CASNRQGAYSPLHF
clone size: NA
J gene: TRBJ1-6
V gene: TRBV27
D gene: TRBD1

CDR3 protein: CSVEGSAFTYGYTF
clone size: once
J gene: TRBJ1-2
V gene: TRBV29-1
D gene: NA

CDR3 protein: CASSQDFYEQYF
clone size: NA
J gene: TRBJ2-7
V gene: TRBV4-1
D gene: NA

CDR3 protein: CASSNSGEQFF
clone size: NA
J gene: TRBJ2-1
V gene: TRBV6-5
D gene: NA

CDR3 protein: CAWSGGGVNGYTF
clone size: NA
J gene: TRBJ1-2
V gene: TRBV30
D gene: NA

CDR3 protein: CASSQPGGNYGYTF
clone size: NA
J gene: TRBJ1-2
V gene: TRBV6-5
D gene: NA

CDR3 protein: CASSSSWTSGGDDEQFF
clone size: few
J gene: TRBJ2-1
V gene: TRBV5-1
D gene: TRBD2

CDR3 protein: CAISGTVSNQPQHF
clone size: few
J gene: TRBJ1-5
V gene: TRBV10-3
D gene: TRBD1

CDR3 protein: CASSQFFGAGQNYEQYF
clone size: NA
J gene: TRBJ2-7
V gene: TRBV4-1
D gene: NA

CDR3 protein: CSVDRQANTEAFF
clone size: NA
J gene: TRBJ1-1
V gene: TRBV29-1
D gene: NA

CDR3 protein: CASSLAPGGADTQYF
clone size: NA
J gene: TRBJ2-3
V gene: TRBV7-9
D gene: TRBD1

CDR3 protein: CASSSGTGGIRNQPQHF
clone size: NA
J gene: TRBJ1-5
V gene: TRBV19
D gene: TRBD1

CDR3 protein: CASSYGLAGADTQYF
clone size: few
J gene: TRBJ2-3
V gene: TRBV6-6
D gene: TRBD2

CDR3 protein: CASSPRTGRETQYF
clone size: NA
J gene: TRBJ2-5
V gene: TRBV11-3
D gene: TRBD1

CDR3 protein: CAWSGRGGEQYF
clone size: few
J gene: TRBJ2-7
V gene: TRBV30
D gene: NA

CDR3 protein: CSVDAAGGGQETQYF
clone size: few
J gene: TRBJ2-5
V gene: TRBV29-1
D gene: NA

CDR3 protein: CASSQEGREAFF
clone size: NA
J gene: TRBJ1-1
V gene: TRBV4-1
D gene: NA

CDR3 protein: CASSLWDTQYF
clone size: NA
J gene: TRBJ2-3
V gene: TRBV5-4
D gene: NA

CDR3 protein: CAWTDREAGYTF
clone size: NA
J gene: TRBJ1-2
V gene: TRBV30
D gene: TRBD1

CDR3 protein: CASSSTVSTDTQYF
clone size: NA
J gene: TRBJ2-3
V gene: TRBV5-1
D gene: NA

CDR3 protein: CASSLRTTEGETQYF
clone size: NA
J gene: TRBJ2-5
V gene: TRBV18
D gene: NA

CDR3 protein: CSVGYRGPATYEQYF
clone size: NA
J gene: TRBJ2-7
V gene: TRBV29-1
D gene: TRBD1

CDR3 protein: CAISEVGQGDEQYF
clone size: many
J gene: TRBJ2-7
V gene: TRBV10-3
D gene: TRBD1

CDR3 protein: CASSLASPAKNIQYF
clone size: NA
J gene: TRBJ2-4
V gene: TRBV5-5
D gene: NA

CDR3 protein: CASRAKGYGYTF
clone size: NA
J gene: TRBJ1-2
V gene: TRBV6-5
D gene: NA

CDR3 protein: CASSYRNQPQHF
clone size: few
J gene: TRBJ1-5
V gene: TRBV5-6
D gene: NA

CDR3 protein: CASSEITSGTQETQYF
clone size: few
J gene: TRBJ2-5
V gene: TRBV6-1
D gene: TRBD2

CDR3 protein: CSVVPGRTGELFF
clone size: NA
J gene: TRBJ2-2
V gene: TRBV29-1
D gene: NA

CDR3 protein: CASSAPEQGALGIQYF
clone size: NA
J gene: TRBJ2-4
V gene: TRBV5-1
D gene: TRBD1

CDR3 protein: CASSPLGQGNGYTF
clone size: once
J gene: TRBJ1-2
V gene: TRBV18
D gene: NA

CDR3 protein: CASSFRPSLQETQYF
clone size: once
J gene: TRBJ2-5
V gene: TRBV11-2
D gene: NA